This T cell receptor (beta chain) is from a study of metastatic and nonmetastatic thyroid tumors. Overall study context: Malignant thyroid and benign thyroid patients provided blood and tumor or nodule tissue whose repertoires were compared. General study points: Within blood and tumor, benign nodules reportedly had significantly lower TCR beta diversity than malignant thyroid tumors did.

Of note for this clone: As yet, its antigen is unknown. In the same sample, other DNA sequences code for this CDR3.

As originally analysed: What underpinned the distant-metastasis classifier for papillary thyroid cancer was the set of CDR3 differences across clinicopathological groups. TCRdb re-called clones via MiXCR from the PCR reads. The authors' filters were not applied to this entry. The data hold tens of thousands of clones, with 17% observed a single time. Thyroid surgery was preceded by no treatment in any patient. The sequenced sample was tumor tissue. The TCR comes from a female donor with papillary thyroid cancer or a benign thyroid nodule (not recorded which). Some clones in this sample may be carry-over from other donors' samples.

CDR3 region: CASSLGGRGARFNSPLHF. The CDR3 nucleotides are TGTGCCAGCAGTTTGGGGGGGCGGGGCGCAAGATTTAATTCACCCCTCCACTTT. The rearrangement joins TRBV28 to TRBJ1-6; D might be TRBD1 (6 bases). This CDR3 spans 18 amino acids. The germline V gene encodes CDR1 MDHEN and CDR2 SYDVKM. The V end was cut by 3 bases, the J end by 6 bases, with 21 bases between.